The text below deals with one T cell receptor beta chain. The ends lost 0 bases at V and 6 bases at J; junction bases unmatched: 7. This CDR3 region has 17 residues. Germline V gives CDR1 MGHRA, CDR2 YSYEKL. These data come from a study of blood T cell repertoires in COVID-19. About the research overall: Whether acute or convalescent, the COVID-19 samples came from the United States, Italy and Spain. T cells, B-cell-depleted T cells, or PBMCs supplied cDNA or gDNA.

This table comes from immunoSEQ multiplex PCR, and its TCRdb copy is limited to in-frame clones, with some not included. Of roughly 240,000 clones detected, roughly 86% appear once; the ten largest clones hold more than 2.5%. The genes are TRBV4-1 and TRBJ1-6; 8 bases fit TRBD1. This TCR came from a woman under 40 who had recovered from COVID-19. Sequences were obtained from peripheral blood. The DNA of the CDR3 is TGCGCCAGCAGCCAAGATAGGGACAGGATACCTAATTCACCCCTCCACTTT. Protein product: CASSQDRDRIPNSPLHF.